The T cell receptor (beta chain) described here comes from a study of cytomegalovirus exposure and HLA in healthy donors (dated by TCRdb to the late 2010s). Background on the whole study: An earlier analysis of roughly 570 of the donors reported 276 Gb of sequence data and around 100 million unique TCR beta sequences obtained from around 170 million T cells. Roughly 300 gigabases of sequencing data and around 88 million unique TCR sequences made up an early release that covered about 640 HLA-typed donors. Of the approximately 400 genotyped donors, 80% to 90% were placed in the genetic ancestry cluster associated with self-reported Caucasian donors. The study was designed to test whether signatures of past pathogen exposure could be identified by cataloging public T cell receptors. The T cell repertoires of around 730 subjects were profiled by immunosequencing and related to cytomegalovirus serostatus. Besides the first cohort of roughly 640 subjects, a separate validation cohort made up of 120 different subjects was used. To predict cytomegalovirus infection status, the study combined high-throughput TCR immunosequencing, statistical association of individual TCRs with disease status, and machine learning. In a later analysis, previously published TCR beta repertoires from 550 to 700 donors were re-analyzed and high-resolution HLA genotyping was added so that TCR occurrence patterns could be studied. Rather than using new phenotypic data, the later analysis identified candidate immune exposures from TCR beta sequences and from how often those sequences occurred across donors. To decide whether each TCR beta V gene segment behaved as functional or pseudogenic, an earlier analysis of some 600 of the donors relied on high-throughput TCR beta sequencing. Donor age, sex, ethnicity and CMV serostatus were compiled alongside the repertoire data. Genome-wide SNP genotypes for about three fifths of the 666 donors were used in a later genetic analysis, which treated that subset as a discovery cohort. Every discovery cohort repertoire had been produced on one sequencing platform. HLA typing covered class I and class II loci at four-digit resolution. The number of donors typed differed by locus, with about 629-640 for A, B, C, DRB1 and DQB1, 522 for DQA1, approximately 570 for DPA1, and over 400 for DPB1. About 5 DR-DQ haplotypes were handled as single units for association and clustering, since linkage in the cohort was strong. Across under 500 genotyped donors of the cohort, an average of about 240,000 unique TCR beta nucleotide sequences per donor were sequenced, and approximately 17% of those sequences were non-productive. General conclusions and limits of the study: A further reported finding was that TCR beta sequences accurately predicted the HLA-A and HLA-B alleles for most subjects in the first cohort. It was suggested by the authors that the approach could potentially be generalized to other disease states and immunological phenotypes. Some IMGT-functional V segments, including TRBV6-2 and TRBV6-3, could not be distinguished by the 87-base-pair reads and were therefore excluded. While some public TCRs were present in many individuals, most TCR sequences turned up only very rarely across donors. A later genetic analysis reported fewer N-insertions in productive TCRs among donors in an Asian-associated ancestry cluster than the roughly 620-donor mean. Linkage disequilibrium might explain the correlated functional status among segregating V segments, but an unknown experimental factor could not be excluded. A later genetic analysis associated a missense DCLRE1C variant with V-gene and J-gene trimming of TCR beta chains, and an independent cohort replicated the association. In an earlier analysis of some 500 of the donors, most TCR beta V segments were observed in productive rearrangements about 87% or about 30% of the time, broadly matching IMGT annotations. In a later analysis, some 17,000 TCR beta sequences were associated with specific HLA alleles at a false discovery rate of 0.05. A later analysis reported that several top co-occurrence clusters appeared linked to parvovirus B19, influenza, CMV and Epstein-Barr virus. In vitro tests confirmed that three of the cytomegalovirus-associated TCR beta chains recognize cytomegalovirus antigens. Because some donors lacked HLA typing at each locus, the association tests relied only on the typed subset. Only TCR beta chains were sequenced in this cohort, and the absence of alpha or paired-chain data limited detectable features. The study listed 150 to 200 TCR beta chains as associated with cytomegalovirus. A cluster of highly shared sequence variants was judged likely to be a technical artifact of the sequencing pipeline. In a later analysis, TCR association rates were found to vary across HLA loci, with the most associated TCRs seen for DRB1 alleles and the fewest for HLA-C alleles. When HLA alleles, especially DR and DQ, strongly co-occurred, TCR associations were difficult to assign to individual alleles. Because counts were too low, some 16 rarely observed V segments, including chromosome 9 orphons, were excluded from the earlier analysis of fewer than 650 of the donors. A later analysis found that most CMV-associated TCR beta chains appeared HLA-restricted, with HLA associations seemingly driven largely by CMV exposure. Immune exposure information for the cohort was limited to CMV serostatus. Compared with equally common non-associated chains, HLA-associated TCR beta chains in a later analysis were more clonally expanded and had lower generation probabilities. The presence/absence analyses assumed that sequencing depth was roughly uniform across donors, and that assumption may not be true. The classifier was reported to diagnose cytomegalovirus status with high specificity and sensitivity in both the original and validation cohorts.

Taken from cysteine to phenylalanine, the CDR3 has 14 residues. Only the CDR3 region is kept as DNA, spanning 42 bases read in frame from base 1. Reading the germline V gene (reference sequence) gives CDR1 SEHNR and CDR2 FQNEAQ. Relative to germline, V is missing 5 bases and J is missing 0 bases, with 2 bases of the junction outside any gene match. The method behind the library was the immunoSEQ multiplex PCR assay. The multiplex PCR relied on a mix of 60 forward primers for TCR Vbeta segments and 13 reverse primers for TCR Jbeta segments. The CDR3 region of rearranged TCR beta genes was amplified from genomic DNA with a multiplex PCR assay. The Illumina HiSeq System was used to sequence the amplified TCR beta libraries as 87-base-pair reads. As for the original processing: Across the 670 or so repertoires, a later analysis counted tens of millions of unique TCR beta chains, 9.5 million to 12 million of which were shared by at least two donors. Raw reads were error-corrected and collapsed into unique sequences with a nearest-neighbor algorithm that merged closely related sequences to remove PCR and sequencing errors. V, D and J gene segments were assigned by aligning CDR3 sequences to IMGT reference sequences. Each retained sequence needed at least a six-nucleotide match to both a V gene segment and a J gene segment. A rearrangement was called productive if the CDR3 had no stop codons and remained in frame with V and J, and every other rearrangement was called non-productive. Following IMGT convention, CDR3 was defined as the stretch from the second conserved V-encoded cysteine to the conserved J-encoded phenylalanine. Sequences without an unambiguous match to a single V gene segment were excluded from the earlier analysis of about 600 of the donors. An earlier analysis of about 600 of the donors called V segments functional above 56.7% productive rearrangements and segregating when the between-donor standard deviation exceeded 5%. To diagnose cytomegalovirus status from the catalog of TCR beta chain sequences, a statistical classification framework was built. V and J gene assignment, in a later analysis, came from comparing TCR nucleotide sequences with IMGT/GENE-DB human TR gene sequences. In a later analysis, CDR3 sequences and most-parsimonious VDJ recombination scenarios were assigned using the TCRdist pipeline. A later analysis defined each TCR beta chain by its CDR3 amino acid sequence plus V-gene family, and excluded reads lacking a unique V-gene family. A later analysis removed roughly 590 highly shared, low-generation-probability nucleotide sequences to deal with suspected cross-contamination and a sequencing artifact. A later analysis calculated a clonal expansion index for each public chain from normalized within-repertoire ranks of inferred template counts. In a later analysis, generation probabilities were computed with a VDJ recombination model fitted to out-of-frame rearrangements, and the resulting probabilities were checked against IGoR. In a later analysis, TCR-TCR, TCR-HLA and TCR-CMV co-occurrence was scored with hypergeometric tests, and a repertoire-size bias correction was applied to TCR pairs. To estimate false discovery rates, a later analysis permuted the HLA or CMV assignments 20 times. In a later analysis, co-occurring TCRs were grouped using DBSCAN, and TCRdist sequence similarity was added for clustering within HLA-allele-positive subsets. Repertoires with fewer than 30,000 or more than 120,000 public chains, plus five repertoires with anomalous nucleotide sharing, were excluded from co-occurrence clustering. TCRdb obtained this table from immuneACCESS and retained in-frame rearrangements with V and J assigned. These tables miss some clones; where compared with another copy, unresolved V genes account for less than half of the shortfall, and the remainder is unexplained. The V and J calls and clone size come from that table; D and trimming were worked out from the DNA. This sample lists 200,000 to 250,000 clones; approximately 70% were detected once. The ten top clones hold approximately 1.7% of the sample.

Worth noting for this clone: Its antigen is unknown. No qualities accompany the bases; no much larger clone lies one base away.

The cohort was made up of around 720 healthy bone marrow donors. Cohort members were all nominally healthy when sampled, although unrecorded immune exposures were likely present. The donor was CMV seronegative and was included in the group of approximately 350 seronegative cohort members. A peripheral blood sample was provided by each donor, and peripheral blood mononuclear cells were used for TCR beta sequencing. The Qiagen DNeasy Blood Extraction Kit was used to extract genomic DNA from the blood cell samples. Input material: PBMCs. The chain is assembled from TRBV7-9 and TRBJ2-7; TRBD2 fits 9 bases in the junction. This receptor was obtained from a woman between 25 and 40 years old in good health and CMV-seronegative. CDR3 protein: CASSDSGSSYEQYF. The sequence in DNA is TGTGCCAGCAGCGATAGCGGGAGCTCCTACGAGCAGTACTTC. With the portions outside the CDR3 filled from the reference TRBV7-9 and TRBJ2-7 genes, the complete variable region becomes DTGVSQNPRHKITKRGQNVTFRCDPISEHNRLYWYRQTLGQGPEFLTYFQNEAQLEKSRLLSDRFSAERPKGSFSTLEIQRTEQGDSAMYLCASSDSGSSYEQYFGPGTRLTVT.